This T cell receptor (beta chain) came from a study of cytomegalovirus exposure and HLA in healthy donors. Sequencing was performed with immunoSEQ multiplex PCR; in TCRdb, only in-frame clones are kept and a portion is missing. There are about 160,000 clones in the sample; more than 75% occur only once, and approximately 3% lies in the top ten. Germline CDR1 is MNHEY and CDR2 is SVGAGI. The CDR3 runs to 15 residues. V lost 0 bases to trimming and J lost 4 bases; unmatched junction nucleotides: 5. The sample consisted of PBMCs. The receptor comes from a man aged 18 to 30 in good health and CMV-seronegative. The rearrangement uses TRBV6-5 and TRBJ1-2, with 7 bases aligning to TRBD1. Written as DNA, the CDR3 is TGTGCCAGCAGTTACTCGACCCCAGGGGGCTATGGCTACACCTTC. Encoded protein: CASSYSTPGGYGYTF.